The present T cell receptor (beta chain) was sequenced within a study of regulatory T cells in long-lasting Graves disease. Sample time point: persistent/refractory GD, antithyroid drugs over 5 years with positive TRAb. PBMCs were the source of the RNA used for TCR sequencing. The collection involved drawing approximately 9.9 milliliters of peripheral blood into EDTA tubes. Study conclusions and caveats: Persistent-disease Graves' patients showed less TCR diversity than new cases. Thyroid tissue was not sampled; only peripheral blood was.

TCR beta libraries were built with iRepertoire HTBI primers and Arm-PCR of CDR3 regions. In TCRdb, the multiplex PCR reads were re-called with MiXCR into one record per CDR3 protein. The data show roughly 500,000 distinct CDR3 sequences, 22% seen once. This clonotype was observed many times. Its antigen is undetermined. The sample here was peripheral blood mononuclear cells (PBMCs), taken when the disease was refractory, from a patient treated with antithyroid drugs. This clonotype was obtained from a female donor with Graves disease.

CDR3 DNA: TGTGCCAGCAGCTTGGGGGGTCGGGGGGCCGGGGAGACCCAGTACTTC. It codes for CASSLGGRGAGETQYF. V and J are TRBV5-4 and TRBJ2-5; possible D gene TRBD2, 7 bases. Trimming shortened V by 0 bases and J by 5 bases, and 17 bases separated the two germline ends. The CDR3 is made up of 16 amino acids. The germline V gene encodes CDR1 SGHNT and CDR2 YYREEE (reference sequence).